This T cell receptor (gamma chain) was profiled in a study of Vδ1+ human thymocytes. Study results and limitations: TRD repertoires were essentially private, unlike widely shared TRG clonotypes. Around 20% of thymic delta-chain sequences were Vdelta2, with few Vdelta3, unlike blood Vdelta1+ controls. Thymic TRG and TRD repertoires appeared highly polyclonal. Unexpected Vdelta2 sequences could cause misinterpretation of bulk repertoire data.

Germline lookup yields CDR1 GITISATS and CDR2 ISYDGTV (reference sequence). Trimming at V came to 0 bases and at J to 2 bases, leaving 4 bases not matched to a gene. The CDR3 consists of 14 residues. After alphabeta T cell depletion, CD3+ Vdelta1+ Vdelta2- thymocytes were sorted. Only a few counts were recorded for this clone. The antigen remains unidentified. The template was reverse-transcribed extracted RNA. Multiplex PCR used pooled V-gene forward primers and a constant-region reverse primer to amplify CDR3s. TCRdb ran CATT on the multiplex PCR reads. The sample has more than 35,000 gamma-chain clones; around 20% are singletons.

The genes are TRGV9 and TRGJ1 or TRGJ2. Sequencing was carried out using Vdelta1+ gamma-delta thymocytes from the thymus. Subset of the sample: FACS-sorted CD3+ TCRalphabeta- TCRVdelta1+ TCRVdelta2- thymocytes. This receptor was identified in a girl under two years old who had congenital heart surgery. As DNA, the CDR3 is TGTGCCTTGTGGGAGGTGCTGCATTATTATAAGAAACTCTTT. Translation gives CALWEVLHYYKKLF.